Below are 22 T cell receptor beta chains sequenced from a single sample in a study of T cell changes during pregnancy in multiple sclerosis. Assay used: immunoSEQ multiplex PCR; TCRdb lists only in-frame clones, some missing. Found here are under 75,000 clones, approximately 94% of them singletons; the top ten hold 2.5% to 3.5%. Specimen: CD8+ T cells from peripheral blood mononuclear cells, collected in the second trimester of pregnancy. All receptors come from a female donor with multiple sclerosis, enrolled in a pregnancy study.

The gene calls are TRBV19 and TRBJ2-7; 10 positions agree with TRBD1. This CDR3 comprises 14 residues. Germline V CDR1 and CDR2: LNHDA, SQIVND (reference sequence). V trimming: 5 bases; J trimming: 4 bases; junction bases outside the gene matches: 5. CDR3 nucleotides: TGTGCCAGTAGTTTCGGGACAGGGGAGTACGAGCAGTACTTC. Translated: CASSFGTGEYEQYF.

The V gene is TRBV30, the J gene TRBJ1-3; the D is unclear. V lost 0 bases to trimming and J lost 3 bases, with 9 bases between them. Germline CDR1 is GTSNPN and CDR2 is SVGIG (reference sequence). The CDR3 contains 14 residues. This chain's CDR3 is CAWSVGGFGNTIYF. CDR3 sequence (DNA): TGTGCCTGGAGTGTAGGAGGGTTTGGAAACACCATATATTTT.

J is TRBJ2-1 and V is TRBV6-4; tentatively, D is TRBD1 (6 bases). Germline CDR1 is MRHNA and CDR2 is SNTAGT. CDR3 length: 15 amino acids. V was clipped by 0 bases and J by 8 bases, with 14 bases between them. DNA for the CDR3: TGTGCCAGCAGTGACTCCGCACAGGGTTACCATGAGCAGTTCTTC. It yields the protein CASSDSAQGYHEQFF.

Only one count was recorded for this clone. The V call is TRBV9, the J call TRBJ2-7, with 9 positions matching TRBD1. The CDR3 covers 17 residues. The V gene's germline CDR1 is SGDLS and CDR2 YYNGEE. The J segment lost 7 bases and the V segment lost 4 bases, leaving 18 bases of the junction unmatched. The CDR3 protein is CASSLQTWDRVRWEQYF. The CDR3 DNA sequence: TGTGCCAGCAGCCTACAGACCTGGGACAGGGTCCGGTGGGAGCAGTACTTC.

The chain combines TRBV19 with TRBJ2-1; the match to TRBD2 covers 11 bases. V lost 3 bases and J lost 6; bases outside the gene matches: 7. The CDR3 spans 16 residues. Per germline, CDR1 LNHDA and CDR2 SQIVND (reference sequence). CDR3 in amino acids: CASSIASSGGRNEQFF. The CDR3 DNA follows: TGTGCCAGTAGTATCGCCTCTAGCGGGGGGCGCAATGAGCAGTTCTTC.

This sequence joins TRBV7-2 and TRBJ2-3; 10 bases map to TRBD2. The CDR3 consists of 15 residues. The germline V gene encodes CDR1 SGHTA and CDR2 FQGNSA. The V segment lost 5 bases and the J segment 4 bases; nucleotides outside the gene matches: 6. The chain's CDR3 is CASSPGLAVADTQYF. CDR3 DNA: TGTGCCAGCAGCCCAGGACTAGCGGTCGCAGATACGCAGTATTTT.

The gene calls are TRBV6-1 and TRBJ2-6, with no clear D. V was shortened by 6 bases and J by 2 bases, with 8 bases between the two germline ends. The CDR3 sequence is 14 residues long. The V gene's germline CDR1 is MNHNS and CDR2 SASEGT. The CDR3 sequence: CASRESAGANVLTF. The CDR3 DNA reads TGTGCCAGCAGAGAATCCGCTGGGGCCAACGTCCTGACTTTC.

This chain uses TRBV15 with TRBJ1-3; maybe TRBD1 (5 bases). V lost 8 bases and J lost 3, with 11 bases in between. Germline V gene sequence: CDR1 LNHNV, CDR2 YYDKDF (reference sequence). CDR3 length equals 13 residues. CDR3 nucleotide sequence: TGTGCCACCCGTTTGGGGCATGGAAACACCATATATTTT. This encodes CATRLGHGNTIYF.

This chain connects TRBV5-6 to TRBJ1-1; a weak D match, TRBD1 (5 bases). The CDR3 totals 16 residues. V was cut by 3 bases and J by 5 bases, with 20 bases left in between. The germline CDR1 and CDR2 sequences are SGHDT and YYEEEE. Here the CDR3 DNA reads TGTGCCAGCAGCTGGGGGGACGTCGGACGGGGGACTGAAGCTTTCTTT. This translates into CASSWGDVGRGTEAFF.

The chain employs TRBV28 and TRBJ1-1; D perhaps matches TRBD1 (6 bases). The CDR3 length is 14 residues. With 7 bases removed from V and 4 bases from J, the gap between germline ends came to 16 bases. In germline, CDR1 is MDHEN, CDR2 SYDVKM. In DNA, the CDR3 is TGTGCCAGCAACCTCCAGGGGTATGGCACTGAAGCTTTCTTT. This gives the protein CASNLQGYGTEAFF.

The CDR3 region has the DNA TGTGCCAGTAGTCAGGGCCTCGTTACCTACGAGCAGTACTTC. It specifies CASSQGLVTYEQYF. The chain uses TRBV19 and TRBJ2-7; tentative D call: TRBD1 (5 bases). Germline CDR1 reads LNHDA; CDR2 reads SQIVND (reference sequence). V was pared by 5 bases and J by 2 bases, with 13 bases between. The CDR3 sequence is 14 residues long.

This clone has a single count. This chain uses TRBV5-1 with TRBJ2-7, with 8 bases aligning to TRBD1. J lost 3 bases, V lost 2 bases, and 1 base had no gene match. The CDR3 runs to 13 residues. Germline loops: CDR1 SGHRS, CDR2 YFSETQ. The CDR3 nucleotides are TGCGCCAGCAGCTTTGGGACAGGCTACGAGCAGTACTTC. Protein sequence: CASSFGTGYEQYF.

V gene TRBV7-9 combines with J gene TRBJ1-1, with D possibly TRBD1 on 5 matching bases. The V end was cut by 1 base, the J end by 6 bases, with 9 bases between. CDR1 is SEHNR and CDR2 is FQNEAQ in the germline V gene (reference sequence). The CDR3 has 13 residues. In nucleotides, the CDR3 is TGTGCCAGCAGCTTAGGACAGAGACCTGAAGCTTTCTTT. It yields the protein CASSLGQRPEAFF.

This chain uses TRBV5-1 with TRBJ2-3; 10 nucleotides agree with TRBD1. Looked up from germline, CDR1 is SGHRS and CDR2 is YFSETQ. Germline trimming cut 0 bases from V and 4 bases from J; bases unmatched to any gene: 2. The CDR3 contains 15 residues. The CDR3 sequence: CASSLGDRGADTQYF. DNA of the CDR3: TGCGCCAGCAGCTTGGGGGACAGGGGTGCAGATACGCAGTATTTT.

The J gene is TRBJ2-3, the V gene TRBV19, with 7 bases fitting TRBD2. Per the germline V gene, CDR1 is LNHDA and CDR2 is SQIVND (reference sequence). Trimming cost V 5 bases and J 1 base; bases outside gene matches: 9. There are 16 residues in the CDR3. The CDR3 protein is CASSFSSAGGTDTQYF. CDR3 coding DNA: TGTGCCAGTAGTTTCTCGTCGGCGGGGGGCACAGATACGCAGTATTTT.

The rearrangement links TRBV6-4 to TRBJ2-1; 8 positions agree with TRBD2. Looked up from germline, CDR1 is MRHNA and CDR2 is SNTAGT. Trimming took 3 bases from V and 9 from J; bases not matched to a gene: 4. The CDR3 spans 13 residues. CDR3: CASSELLAGEQFF. The CDR3 DNA reads TGTGCCAGCAGTGAACTTCTAGCGGGTGAGCAGTTCTTC.

The chain has TRBV30 and TRBJ1-1; unclear D gene. The CDR3 extends over 14 amino acids. Germline V gene lookup returns CDR1 GTSNPN and CDR2 SVGIG (reference sequence). V lost 4 bases and J lost 1, with 13 bases in between. CDR3 amino acids: CAWMEALPNTEAFF. DNA for the CDR3: TGTGCCTGGATGGAGGCACTACCGAACACTGAAGCTTTCTTT.

The rearrangement uses TRBV10-1 and TRBJ1-1; D is possibly TRBD1 (5 bases). Germline-derived CDR1 and CDR2 are WNHNN and SYGVQD (reference sequence). V was trimmed by 4 bases and J by 0 bases, leaving 12 bases between them. This CDR3 has 15 residues. The CDR3 protein is CASSGGSIMNTEAFF. DNA for the CDR3: TGCGCCAGCAGTGGGGGCAGCATCATGAACACTGAAGCTTTCTTT.

The chain joins TRBV6-4 to TRBJ2-2, with 9 bases fitting TRBD2. CDR3 length equals 15 residues. Trimming removed 3 bases from V and 3 bases from J; junction bases left unmatched: 2. Germline V CDR1 and CDR2: MRHNA, SNTAGT. The DNA of the CDR3 is TGTGCCAGCAGTGAGCGGGAGGGCGACACCGGGGAGCTGTTTTTT. As protein: CASSEREGDTGELFF.

The J gene is TRBJ1-2, the V gene TRBV4-1; maybe TRBD1 (5 bases). The ends were cut back, 1 base at V and 6 bases at J, with 9 bases in the middle. Germline assignment: CDR1 MGHRA and CDR2 YSYEKL. There are 13 residues in the CDR3. The CDR3 sequence is CASSQVSGDGYTF. The CDR3 DNA is TGCGCCAGCAGCCAAGTCTCGGGGGATGGCTACACCTTC.

This clone appeared once. The chain recombines TRBV5-6 with TRBJ1-1; the match to TRBD1 covers 9 bases. This CDR3 region has 16 residues. Germline lookup yields CDR1 SGHDT and CDR2 YYEEEE. V shed 0 bases, J shed 4 bases, and the junction held 7 bases outside the gene matches. This CDR3 reads CASSLAIPTGGTEAFF. The CDR3 coding sequence is TGTGCCAGCAGCTTGGCCATTCCGACAGGGGGCACTGAAGCTTTCTTT. The full variable domain, its missing parts supplied by reference TRBV5-6 and TRBJ1-1, is DAGVTQSPTHLIKTRGQQVTLRCSPKSGHDTVSWYQQALGQGPQFIFQYYEEEERQRGNFPDRFSGHQFPNYSSELNVNALLLGDSALYLCASSLAIPTGGTEAFFGQGTRLTVV.

This clone was picked up one time. V gene TRBV6-1 combines with J gene TRBJ1-1; 9 positions match TRBD1. The CDR3 has 15 amino acids. The trim removed 4 bases at V and 5 bases at J, leaving 8 bases unmatched. Germline CDR1 and CDR2: MNHNS and SASEGT. As DNA, the CDR3 is TGTGCCAGCAGTGCTTCACAGGGGGCCCGAACTGAAGCTTTCTTT. It encodes CASSASQGARTEAFF.